The next 6 T cell receptor beta chains were all read from a single sample in a study of blood T cell repertoires in COVID-19. Assay used: immunoSEQ multiplex PCR; TCRdb lists only in-frame clones, some missing. This sample has 150,000 to 200,000 clones, with around 80% found just once. The sequencing input was PBMCs or T cells enriched from blood (not recorded which). The source of these receptors is a woman between 55 and 75 years old who had recovered from COVID-19.

This clone was seen only once. The chain has TRBV6-5 and TRBJ2-1, with a tentative D call TRBD2 (5 bases). The CDR3 contains 11 residues. Trimming cost V 6 bases and J 10 bases, with 10 bases left between them. Germline values: CDR1 MNHEY, CDR2 SVGAGI. CDR3 coding DNA: TGTGCCAGCAGGTCCGGGAAGGAGCAGTTCTTC. Its protein is CASRSGKEQFF.

This rearrangement joins TRBV12-5 to TRBJ2-7; possibly TRBD1 for D (5 bases). The V and J ends lost 2 bases and 5 bases respectively, with 10 bases between them. This CDR3 has 13 amino acids. Germline lookup yields CDR1 LGHNT and CDR2 FRNRAP. The CDR3 bases are TGTGCTAGTGGTTTGTCAGGGTACCACGAGCAGTACTTC. It translates to CASGLSGYHEQYF.

The chain employs TRBV7-8 and TRBJ2-1; no firm D call. V was shortened by 2 bases and J by 5 bases, with 10 bases between the two germline ends. Germline V CDR1 and CDR2: SGHVS, FQNEAQ. The CDR3 sequence is 14 residues long. The CDR3 nucleotides read TGTGCCAGCAGCTTACGGCAGGTCGACAATGAGCAGTTCTTC. Protein: CASSLRQVDNEQFF.

V gene TRBV9 combines with J gene TRBJ1-6, with D uncertain. V lost 3 bases and J lost 8, with 12 bases in between. CDR3 size: 14 residues. Germline CDR1 is SGDLS and CDR2 is YYNGEE. CDR3 in DNA: TGTGCCAGCAGCGAGACTACTGGGTATTCACCCCTCCACTTT. Protein product: CASSETTGYSPLHF.

The chain employs TRBV4-2 and TRBJ2-3; D is undetermined. Per the germline V gene, CDR1 is LGHNA and CDR2 is YNFKEQ. The germline V and J ends were trimmed by 0 bases and 4 bases, with 11 bases remaining between them. The CDR3 has 15 amino acids. CDR3 sequence: CASSQDLSPADTQYF. The CDR3 bases are TGTGCCAGCAGCCAAGATCTCTCGCCGGCAGATACGCAGTATTTT.

The V and J genes are TRBV15 and TRBJ2-5; no clear D gene. The V and J ends lost 1 base and 1 base respectively, with 7 bases between them. CDR1 is LNHNV, CDR2 YYDKDF, per germline (reference sequence). The CDR3 is made up of 14 amino acids. The CDR3 here is CATSRVAIQETQYF. CDR3 in DNA: TGTGCCACCAGCAGAGTGGCCATCCAAGAGACCCAGTACTTC.